This T cell receptor (beta chain) was recovered during a study of cytomegalovirus exposure and HLA in healthy donors. For the study at large: Earlier results showed 90 million to 130 million unique TCR beta sequences derived from roughly 200 million T cells. There were some 400 genotyped donors. Of these, roughly 84% fell in the genetic ancestry cluster associated with self-reported Caucasian donors. Notes on the study in general: High sensitivity and specificity were reportedly achieved when the classifier diagnosed cytomegalovirus status.

About this clone: No antigen is known for it.

Germline values: CDR1 MNHEY, CDR2 SVGAGI. V shed 4 bases, J shed 1 base, and the junction held 8 bases outside the gene matches. The CDR3 contains 16 residues. Both 60 Vbeta primers and 13 Jbeta primers went into the PCR. Assay: immunoSEQ multiplex PCR; the TCRdb copy retains only in-frame clones and omits some. The sample gives 200,000 to 250,000 clones, about 80% of which show up once; 0.63% is in the top ten. This receptor was obtained from a man between 18 and 29 years old in good health and CMV-seronegative. Source material: PBMCs. The gene calls are TRBV6-5 and TRBJ1-2, with 8 bases identical to TRBD1. DNA for the CDR3: TGTGCCAGCAGTTTCTACCCTGGACAGGGTAACTATGGCTACACCTTC. Translation: CASSFYPGQGNYGYTF.